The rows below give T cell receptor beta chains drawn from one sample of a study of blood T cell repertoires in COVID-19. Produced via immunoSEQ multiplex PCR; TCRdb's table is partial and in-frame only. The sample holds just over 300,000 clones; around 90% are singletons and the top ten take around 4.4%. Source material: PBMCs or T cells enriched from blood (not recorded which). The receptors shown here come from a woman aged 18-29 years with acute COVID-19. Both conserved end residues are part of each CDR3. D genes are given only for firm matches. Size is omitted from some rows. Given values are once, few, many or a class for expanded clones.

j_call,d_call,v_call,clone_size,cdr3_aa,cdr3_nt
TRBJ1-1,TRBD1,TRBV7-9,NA,CASSPTVRLRQGRTEAFF,TGTGCCAGCAGCCCAACAGTGCGGCTAAGACAGGGAAGGACTGAAGCTTTCTTT
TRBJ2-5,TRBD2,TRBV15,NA,CATSSSGGRRVTQYF,TGTGCCACCAGCAGTAGTGGCGGGAGAAGGGTAACCCAGTACTTC
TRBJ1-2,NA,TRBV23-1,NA,CASTTRPRGALYGYTF,TGCGCCAGCACCACAAGGCCCCGGGGGGCCCTCTATGGCTACACCTTC
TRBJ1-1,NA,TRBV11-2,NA,CATRGSGNTEAFF,TGTGCCACCCGGGGGTCCGGGAACACTGAAGCTTTCTTT
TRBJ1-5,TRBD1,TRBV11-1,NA,CASSLGTGPGQPQHF,TGTGCCAGCAGCTTAGGGACAGGCCCCGGTCAGCCCCAGCATTTT
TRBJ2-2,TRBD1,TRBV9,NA,CASSPAGTGHTGELFF,TGTGCCAGCAGCCCAGCCGGGACAGGTCACACCGGGGAGCTGTTTTTT
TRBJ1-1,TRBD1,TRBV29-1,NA,CSVGTGGYVNGAFF,TGCAGCGTCGGGACAGGGGGCTACGTTAACGGAGCTTTCTTT
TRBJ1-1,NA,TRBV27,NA,CASSLYTGSEAFF,TGTGCCAGCAGTTTATATACAGGGTCTGAAGCTTTCTTT
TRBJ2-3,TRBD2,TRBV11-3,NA,CASSSQGLAGALTDTQYF,TGTGCCAGCAGCTCTCAGGGACTAGCGGGAGCGCTTACAGATACGCAGTATTTT
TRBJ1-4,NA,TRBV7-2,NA,CASSVTQGNEKLFF,TGTGCCAGCAGCGTAACACAGGGAAATGAAAAACTGTTTTTT
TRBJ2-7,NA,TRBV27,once,CARNDGGEYF,TGTGCCAGAAATGACGGGGGTGAGTACTTC
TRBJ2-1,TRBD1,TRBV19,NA,CAIGGDRGHEQFF,TGTGCCATAGGAGGAGACAGGGGGCATGAGCAGTTCTTC
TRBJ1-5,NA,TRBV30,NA,CAWSDGVEQPQHF,TGTGCCTGGAGTGACGGGGTTGAGCAGCCCCAGCATTTT
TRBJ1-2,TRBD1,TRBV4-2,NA,CASSAYRGQSYGYTF,TGTGCCAGCAGCGCGTACAGGGGGCAGTCCTATGGCTACACCTTC
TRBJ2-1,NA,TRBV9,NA,CASSVGDSPYNEQFF,TGTGCCAGCAGCGTAGGGGACTCCCCCTACAATGAGCAGTTCTTC
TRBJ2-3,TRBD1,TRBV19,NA,CASSPGSDRGLADTQYF,TGTGCCAGTAGCCCGGGATCCGACAGGGGTCTTGCAGATACGCAGTATTTT
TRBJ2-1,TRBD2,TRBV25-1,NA,CASSEFSGGYNEQFF,TGTGCCAGCAGTGAATTCAGCGGGGGCTACAATGAGCAGTTCTTC
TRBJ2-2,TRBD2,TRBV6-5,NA,CASSYWAGATGELFF,TGTGCCAGCAGTTACTGGGCGGGAGCCACCGGGGAGCTGTTTTTT
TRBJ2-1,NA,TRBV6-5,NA,CASRSGMFSYNEQFF,TGTGCCAGCAGATCAGGGATGTTCTCCTACAATGAGCAGTTCTTC
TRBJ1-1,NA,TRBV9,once,CASSVEPGTEAFF,TGTGCCAGCAGCGTAGAACCCGGGACTGAAGCTTTCTTT
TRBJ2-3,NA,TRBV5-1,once,CASTQGGPGATDTQYF,TGCGCCAGCACCCAAGGGGGCCCGGGGGCCACAGATACGCAGTATTTT
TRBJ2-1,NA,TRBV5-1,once,CASSLEGGSYNEQFF,TGCGCCAGCAGCCTCGAGGGTGGTTCCTACAATGAGCAGTTCTTC
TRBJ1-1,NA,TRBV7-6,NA,CASSGGASTEAFF,TGTGCCAGCAGCGGGGGGGCGAGCACTGAAGCTTTCTTT
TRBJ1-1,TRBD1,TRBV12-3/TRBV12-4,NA,CASSRKQGAFF,TGTGCCAGCAGTCGGAAACAGGGGGCTTTCTTT
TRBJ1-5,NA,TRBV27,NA,CASSFGFRQPQHF,TGTGCCAGCAGTTTCGGGTTTCGTCAGCCCCAGCATTTT
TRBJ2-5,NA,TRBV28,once,CASSPSSRDINSQYF,TGTGCCAGCAGTCCCTCGTCCCGGGACATAAATTCCCAGTACTTC
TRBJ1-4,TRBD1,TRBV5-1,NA,CASSLQGQVGMHEKLFF,TGCGCCAGCAGCCTCCAGGGACAGGTCGGGATGCATGAAAAACTGTTTTTT